A selection of T cell receptor beta chains follows, all from one sample in a study of human T cells and chemical hapten exposure. TCRdb reprocessed the RACE reads with MiXCR, giving one entry per CDR3 protein. Of tens of thousands of distinct CDR3 sequences in the sample, about 7.5% were seen once. The material sequenced was whole blood, taken in connection with sensitization to the hapten diphenylcyclopropenone (DPC). These TCRs come from a woman aged 25-40 years with alopecia areata. Some clones in this sample may be carry-over from other donors' samples. Both conserved end residues are part of each CDR3. The D gene is left open where the match is weak. Only some rows state a clone size, as once, few, many or a class for expanded clones.

>TRBV14|TRBD1|14|many|TRBJ2-2
TGTGCCAGCAGCCCGGACAGGGATGCCGGGGAGCTGTTTTTT
CASSPDRDAGELFF
>TRBV12-3/TRBV12-4|.|15|few|TRBJ1-1
TGTGCCAGCAGTTTCTGGACGAGGATGAACACTGAAGCTTTCTTT
CASSFWTRMNTEAFF
>TRBV29-1|.|13|few|TRBJ1-4
TGCAGCGTTGGTGACAGCTCAAATGAAAAACTGTTTTTT
CSVGDSSNEKLFF
>TRBV6-5|.|15|.|TRBJ2-3
TGTGCCAGCAGTTACTCGACCGGGGGACCAGATACGCAGTATTTT
CASSYSTGGPDTQYF
>TRBV9|.|13|many|TRBJ1-1
TGTGCCAGCAGCGTAGGACACGGGACTGAAGCTTTCTTT
CASSVGHGTEAFF
>TRBV29-1|.|13|few|TRBJ1-1
TGCAGCGTTCAGGGGCCTATGGACACTGAAGCTTTCTTT
CSVQGPMDTEAFF
>TRBV6-2/TRBV6-3|.|12|.|TRBJ1-2
TGTGCCAGCAGTTGGAGTAGCTATGGCTACACCTTC
CASSWSSYGYTF
>TRBV28|.|16|few|TRBJ1-4
TGTGCCAGCAGCCCGACGACGAAAAGGGAGGGTGAAAAACTGTTTTTT
CASSPTTKREGEKLFF
>TRBV7-3|TRBD1|14|many|TRBJ1-1
TGTGCCAGCAGCCCACAGGGGATGAACACTGAAGCTTTCTTT
CASSPQGMNTEAFF
>TRBV5-1|TRBD1|15|few|TRBJ1-1
TGCGCCAGCAGCACCGAGACAGGGGGTTATACTGAAGCTTTCTTT
CASSTETGGYTEAFF
>TRBV6-2/TRBV6-3|.|15|many|TRBJ1-2
TGTGCCAGCAGAAAAACCGGGACCGTCGACTATGGCTACACCTTC
CASRKTGTVDYGYTF
>TRBV11-2|.|15|many|TRBJ2-4
TGTGCCAGCAGTTTTAGCCCCATAGCCAAAAACATTCAGTACTTC
CASSFSPIAKNIQYF
>TRBV18|TRBD1|16|many|TRBJ1-4
TGTGCCAGCTCACCCCGACAGGGGGCAACTAATGAAAAACTGTTTTTT
CASSPRQGATNEKLFF
>TRBV29-1|.|14|many|TRBJ2-2
TGCAGCGTTGAACGCGGCACGAACACCGGGGAGCTGTTTTTT
CSVERGTNTGELFF
>TRBV5-1|.|14|many|TRBJ2-5
TGCGCCAGCAGGGTTTCCAGGGGAGGAGAGACCCAGTACTTC
CASRVSRGGETQYF
>TRBV20-1|.|13|few|TRBJ1-5
TGCAGTGCTAGTCTGAATAGCAATCAGCCCCAGCATTTT
CSASLNSNQPQHF
>TRBV9|.|17|few|TRBJ1-6
TGTGCCAGCAGCACGATCGCCGCGACAGGAGGGAATTCACCCCTCCACTTT
CASSTIAATGGNSPLHF
>TRBV29-1|.|13|many|TRBJ1-2
TGCAGCGTTGAGAACAGGGAAAACTATGGCTACACCTTC
CSVENRENYGYTF
>TRBV12-3/TRBV12-4|TRBD1|17|few|TRBJ2-1
TGTGCCAGCAGTCCAGGGGGCAGGGTAATATCGGGCAATGAGCAGTTCTTC
CASSPGGRVISGNEQFF
>TRBV5-1|.|15|many|TRBJ2-7
TGCGCCAGCAGCCCCGGGCCTAGGAGGAATGACGAGCAGTACTTC
CASSPGPRRNDEQYF
>TRBV7-2|.|13|many|TRBJ1-5
TGTGCCAGCAGCTTAGTGCGGGATCAGCCCCAGCATTTT
CASSLVRDQPQHF
>TRBV29-1|.|13|many|TRBJ2-3
TGCAGCGTTGACTCCGATAGCACAGATACGCAGTATTTT
CSVDSDSTDTQYF
>TRBV28|.|16|.|TRBJ1-6
TGTGCCAGCAGTTTGGGTGGGGGACGGAAGAATTCACCCCTCCACTTT
CASSLGGGRKNSPLHF
>TRBV6-6|.|18|.|TRBJ1-1
TGTGCCAGCAGGAACGTCGGGATCCAAGGCGGGGGGAACACTGAAGCTTTCTTT
CASRNVGIQGGGNTEAFF
>TRBV6-8|.|14|few|TRBJ1-5
TGTGCCAGCAGTTATGAGGACCTCGTTACGCCCCAGCATTTT
CASSYEDLVTPQHF
>TRBV6-1|.|12|many|TRBJ1-2
TGTGCCAGCGGGCGGCAGCGCTATGGCTACACCTTC
CASGRQRYGYTF
>TRBV30|TRBD2|13|few|TRBJ2-2
TGTGCCTGGAGTTTCGGGGGGACCGGGGAGCTGTTTTTT
CAWSFGGTGELFF
>TRBV6-1|.|13|many|TRBJ1-4
TGTGCCAGCAGTGTGTCAGGTTGGGAAAAACTGTTTTTT
CASSVSGWEKLFF
>TRBV3-1|.|13|many|TRBJ2-2
TGTGCCAGCAGCCAAAGAGGGTCCGGGGAGCTGTTTTTT
CASSQRGSGELFF
>TRBV18|TRBD2|17|.|TRBJ2-1
TGTGCCAGCTCACCACCCGCTAGCGGGGGCGTGGAGGGTGAGCAGTTCTTC
CASSPPASGGVEGEQFF
>TRBV5-5|TRBD1|14|many|TRBJ2-3
TGTGCCAGCAGCCATCTCCGGGACAGCCATACGCAGTATTTT
CASSHLRDSHTQYF
>TRBV3-1|.|16|many|TRBJ1-2
TGTGCCAGCAGCCAAATACCGGGACGGTCTAACTATGGCTACACCTTC
CASSQIPGRSNYGYTF
>TRBV29-1|TRBD1|15|few|TRBJ2-3
TGCAGCGTCAACTTGGGACAGAGACTCACAGATACGCAGTATTTT
CSVNLGQRLTDTQYF
>TRBV24-1|.|14|many|TRBJ1-6
TGTGCCACCAGTGGACCGAGCTATAATTCACCCCTCCACTTT
CATSGPSYNSPLHF
>TRBV3-1|.|15|few|TRBJ2-3
TGTGCCAGCAGCCAAGAGAACCAAAACACAGATACGCAGTATTTT
CASSQENQNTDTQYF
>TRBV5-5|TRBD1|15|many|TRBJ1-5
TGTGCCAGCAGCCGGGGATCAGGGGGAAATCAGCCCCAGCATTTT
CASSRGSGGNQPQHF
>TRBV11-2|.|14|.|TRBJ2-3
TGTGCCAGCAGCTTAGACAGGGCCCCAGATACGCAGTATTTT
CASSLDRAPDTQYF
>TRBV29-1|TRBD2|13|many|TRBJ2-3
TGCAGCGTTGTTGCGGGGGGATCAGATACGCAGTATTTT
CSVVAGGSDTQYF
>TRBV13|TRBD1|14|many|TRBJ1-4
TGTGCCAGCAGCCGCGGGACAGTTAATGAAAAACTGTTTTTT
CASSRGTVNEKLFF
>TRBV9|TRBD1|18|.|TRBJ2-6
TGTGCCAGCAGCGATGACAGGGGGCGTCACTCTGGGGCCAACGTCCTGACTTTC
CASSDDRGRHSGANVLTF
>TRBV7-2|.|12|.|TRBJ2-1
TGTGCCAGCAGCTCTACAGGAAATGAGCAGTTCTTC
CASSSTGNEQFF
>TRBV7-8|.|15|many|TRBJ2-7
TGTGCCAGCAGCTTAGGTCTAGGGCGCTCCTACGAGCAGTACTTC
CASSLGLGRSYEQYF
>TRBV10-3|TRBD1|13|few|TRBJ1-1
TGTGCCATCAGTGTACAGGGGTTCACTGAAGCTTTCTTT
CAISVQGFTEAFF